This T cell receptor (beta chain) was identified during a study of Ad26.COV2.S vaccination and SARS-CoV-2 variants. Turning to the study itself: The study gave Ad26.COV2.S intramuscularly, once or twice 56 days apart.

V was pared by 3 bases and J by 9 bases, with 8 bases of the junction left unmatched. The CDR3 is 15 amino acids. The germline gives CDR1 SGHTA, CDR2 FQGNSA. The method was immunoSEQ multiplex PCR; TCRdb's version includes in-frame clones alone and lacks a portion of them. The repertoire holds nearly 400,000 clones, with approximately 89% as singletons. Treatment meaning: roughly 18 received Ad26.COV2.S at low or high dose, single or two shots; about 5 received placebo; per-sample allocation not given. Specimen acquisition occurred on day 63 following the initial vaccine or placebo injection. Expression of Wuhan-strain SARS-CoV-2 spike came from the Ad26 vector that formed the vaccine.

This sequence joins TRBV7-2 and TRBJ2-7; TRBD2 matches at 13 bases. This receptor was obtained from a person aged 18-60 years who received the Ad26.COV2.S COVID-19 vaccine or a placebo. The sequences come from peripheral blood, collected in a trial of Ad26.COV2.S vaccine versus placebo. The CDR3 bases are TGTGCCAGCAGCTTGGGGGGACTAGCGGGGCGGGTGCAGTACTTC. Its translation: CASSLGGLAGRVQYF.